Below, one T cell receptor beta chain is given with its context. This entry belongs to a study of blood T cells in healthy people across ages. The second PCR ran roughly 6 to 11 cycles with a sample-barcoded 5' primer and J-beta primers. Every sample produced at least 3 million CDR3-containing paired-end reads. TCRdb re-called the 5' RACE reads through MiXCR, storing one row per CDR3 protein. There are more than 1,000,000 distinct CDR3 sequences in the sample; around 27% occur only once, and less than 0.75% lies in the top ten. The sample was also linked to a second study, of T cells of mothers and their children.

The sequenced material came from blood. The sequence was obtained from a girl aged 2-9 years in good health.

The DNA of the CDR3 is TGTGTAGTTCCCTCGAACACTGAAGCTTTCTTT. Translated, it gives CVVPSNTEAFF. The rearrangement joins TRBV28 to TRBJ1-1; no definite D call. The CDR3 covers 11 residues. Germline V gene sequence: CDR1 MDHEN, CDR2 SYDVKM. The full variable domain, rest sourced from reference TRBV28 and TRBJ1-1, is DVKVTQSSRYLVKRTGEKVFLECVQDMDHENMFWYRQDPGLGLRLIYFSYDVKMKEKGDIPEGYSVSREKKERFSLILESASTNQTSMYLCVVPSNTEAFFGQGTRLTVV.